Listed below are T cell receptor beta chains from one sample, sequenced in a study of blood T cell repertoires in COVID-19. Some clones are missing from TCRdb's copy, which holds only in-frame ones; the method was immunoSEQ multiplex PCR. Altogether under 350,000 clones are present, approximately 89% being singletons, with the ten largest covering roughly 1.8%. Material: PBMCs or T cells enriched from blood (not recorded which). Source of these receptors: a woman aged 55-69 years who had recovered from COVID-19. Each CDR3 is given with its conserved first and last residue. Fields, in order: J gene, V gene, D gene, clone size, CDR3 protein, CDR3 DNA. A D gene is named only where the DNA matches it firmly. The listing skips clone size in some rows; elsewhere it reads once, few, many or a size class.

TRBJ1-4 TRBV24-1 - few CATSEGARGDGEKLFF TGTGCCACCAGTGAGGGGGCCCGGGGAGACGGTGAAAAACTGTTTTTT
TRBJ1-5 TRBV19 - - CASSADWSGGINQPQHF TGTGCCAGTAGTGCCGACTGGAGCGGGGGCATCAATCAGCCCCAGCATTTT
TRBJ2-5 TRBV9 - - CASSAALGPLQETQYF TGTGCCAGCAGCGCCGCACTAGGTCCCCTTCAAGAGACCCAGTACTTC
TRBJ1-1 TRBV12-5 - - CASGLVISSEAFF TGTGCTAGTGGTTTGGTAATAAGCTCTGAAGCTTTCTTT
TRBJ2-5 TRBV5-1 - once CASSRTEKAGAETQYF TGCGCCAGCAGCAGAACAGAAAAAGCGGGCGCAGAGACCCAGTACTTC
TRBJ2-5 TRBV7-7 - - CASSSGVGKYQETQYF TGTGCTAGCAGCTCGGGGGTGGGCAAGTACCAAGAGACCCAGTACTTC
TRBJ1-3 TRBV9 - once CASSAADSGNTIYF TGTGCCAGCAGCGCCGCGGACTCTGGAAACACCATATATTTT
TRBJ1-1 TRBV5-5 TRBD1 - CASNQGAVNTEAFF TGTGCCAGCAACCAGGGGGCGGTGAACACTGAAGCTTTCTTT
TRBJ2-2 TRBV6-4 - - CASSDRYTGELFF TGTGCCAGCAGTGACCGGTACACCGGGGAGCTGTTTTTT
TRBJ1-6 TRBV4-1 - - CASSQELNSPLHF TGCGCCAGCAGCCAAGAATTAAATTCACCCCTCCACTTT
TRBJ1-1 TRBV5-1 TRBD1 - CASSGGQGAVNTEAFF TGCGCCAGCTCCGGGGGACAGGGGGCTGTGAACACTGAAGCTTTCTTT
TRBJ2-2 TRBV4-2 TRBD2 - CASSQELAGGTGELFF TGTGCCAGCAGCCAAGAACTAGCGGGGGGGACCGGGGAGCTGTTTTTT
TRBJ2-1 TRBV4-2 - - CASSQDLAISSYNEQFF TGTGCCAGCAGCCAAGACCTAGCGATAAGCTCCTACAATGAGCAGTTCTTC
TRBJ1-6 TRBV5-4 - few CASSTTGQSPLHF TGTGCCAGCAGCACAACAGGGCAATCACCCCTCCACTTT
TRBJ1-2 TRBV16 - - CASSQSGANYGYTF TGTGCCAGCAGCCAATCGGGAGCCAACTATGGCTACACCTTC
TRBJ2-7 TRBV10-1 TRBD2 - CASSPSGRAYEQYF TGCGCCAGCAGCCCCAGCGGGAGGGCCTACGAGCAGTACTTC
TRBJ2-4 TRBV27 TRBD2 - CASSLSVAGEAKNIQYF TGTGCCAGCAGTTTATCTGTAGCGGGAGAGGCCAAAAACATTCAGTACTTC
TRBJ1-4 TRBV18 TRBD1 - CASSPSPGQRTTNEKLFF TGTGCCAGCTCCCCCAGTCCGGGACAGAGAACAACTAATGAAAAACTGTTTTTT
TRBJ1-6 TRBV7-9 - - CASSLAAGLESPLHF TGTGCCAGCAGCTTAGCGGCAGGGCTAGAATCACCCCTCCACTTT
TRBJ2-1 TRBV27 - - CASSLSPPPADEQFF TGTGCCAGCAGTTTATCACCCCCCCCCGCGGATGAGCAGTTCTTC
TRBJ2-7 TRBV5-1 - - CASKTGTSYAYEQYF TGCGCCAGCAAGACCGGGACTTCTTATGCCTACGAGCAGTACTTC
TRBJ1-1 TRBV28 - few CASSPTGLLMNTEAFF TGTGCCAGCAGCCCGACAGGCCTTCTTATGAACACTGAAGCTTTCTTT
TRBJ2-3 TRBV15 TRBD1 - CATSRSTGTGARTDTQYF TGTGCCACCAGCAGGAGTACCGGGACAGGGGCCCGCACAGATACGCAGTATTTT
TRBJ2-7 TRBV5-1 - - CASSLGLSNDEQYF TGCGCCAGCAGCTTGGGACTGTCAAACGACGAGCAGTACTTC
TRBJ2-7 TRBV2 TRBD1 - CASSDRTGGAGEQYF TGTGCCAGCAGTGATCGGACAGGGGGCGCGGGGGAGCAGTACTTC
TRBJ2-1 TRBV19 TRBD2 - CASSAPRLAGSGYNEQFF TGTGCCAGTAGTGCCCCCCGACTAGCGGGATCTGGCTACAATGAGCAGTTCTTC
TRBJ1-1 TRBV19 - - CASNVPGNTEAFF TGTGCCAGTAATGTCCCAGGTAACACTGAAGCTTTCTTT
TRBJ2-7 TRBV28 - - CASSLSVDGKGEQYF TGTGCCAGCAGCCTCAGTGTGGACGGGAAGGGCGAGCAGTACTTC
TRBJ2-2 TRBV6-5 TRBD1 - CASSRTGENTGELFF TGTGCCAGCAGTAGGACAGGGGAGAACACCGGGGAGCTGTTTTTT
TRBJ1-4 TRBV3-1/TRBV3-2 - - CASSHRQRKGYDEKLFF TGTGCCAGCAGCCACCGTCAAAGGAAGGGGTACGATGAAAAACTGTTTTTT
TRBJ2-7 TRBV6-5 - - CASSYSSESGYEQYF TGTGCCAGCAGTTACTCGAGTGAGTCGGGCTACGAGCAGTACTTC
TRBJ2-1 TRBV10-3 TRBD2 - CAISVASGGASSYNEQFF TGTGCCATCAGTGTCGCTAGCGGGGGGGCTAGCTCCTACAATGAGCAGTTCTTC
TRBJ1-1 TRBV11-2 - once CASSLDRQEAFF TGTGCCAGCAGCTTAGACCGACAGGAAGCTTTCTTT
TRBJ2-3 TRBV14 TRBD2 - CASSLRTSVSTDTQYF TGTGCCAGCAGCCTCCGGACTAGCGTTAGCACAGATACGCAGTATTTT
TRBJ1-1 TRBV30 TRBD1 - CASIPGQGLNTEAFF TGTGCCTCAATTCCGGGACAGGGTTTGAACACTGAAGCTTTCTTT
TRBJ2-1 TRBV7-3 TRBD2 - CASSPGTSGYEQFF TGTGCCAGCAGCCCCGGGACTAGCGGTTATGAGCAGTTCTTC
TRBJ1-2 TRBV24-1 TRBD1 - CATSDTRQGARGYTF TGTGCCACCAGTGATACAAGACAGGGGGCGAGAGGCTACACCTTC
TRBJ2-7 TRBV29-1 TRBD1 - CSVATGAYEQYF TGCAGCGTTGCCACAGGGGCCTACGAGCAGTACTTC
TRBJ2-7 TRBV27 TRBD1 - CASSLSYRGNGYEQYF TGTGCCAGCAGTTTATCGTACAGGGGAAATGGCTACGAGCAGTACTTC
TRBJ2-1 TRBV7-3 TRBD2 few CASSPASGVYNEQFF TGTGCCAGCAGCCCCGCTAGCGGGGTCTACAATGAGCAGTTCTTC
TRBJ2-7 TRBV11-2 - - CASSLYREQYF TGTGCCAGCAGCTTATACCGGGAGCAGTACTTC
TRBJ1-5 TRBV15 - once CATRVNRAGHQPQHF TGTGCCACCAGGGTGAATCGGGCGGGGCATCAGCCCCAGCATTTT
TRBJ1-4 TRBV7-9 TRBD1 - CASSFTGTGGEKLFF TGTGCCAGCAGTTTCACCGGGACAGGGGGCGAAAAACTGTTTTTT
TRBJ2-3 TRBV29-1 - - CSNTGLGDTQYF TGCAGCAACACAGGGCTAGGGGATACGCAGTATTTT
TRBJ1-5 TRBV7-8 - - CASSLLQGSLSNQPQHF TGTGCCAGCAGCTTACTACAGGGCTCCCTTAGCAATCAGCCCCAGCATTTT
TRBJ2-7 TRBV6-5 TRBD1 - CATQRTGTYEQYF TGTGCCACCCAACGGACAGGGACCTACGAGCAGTACTTC
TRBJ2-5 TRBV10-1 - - CASSPQGRETQYF TGCGCCAGCAGTCCCCAGGGGCGGGAGACCCAGTACTTC
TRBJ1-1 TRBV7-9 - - CASSLEVIQEAFF TGTGCCAGCAGCTTAGAGGTCATACAGGAGGCTTTCTTT
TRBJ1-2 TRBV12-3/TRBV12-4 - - CASTLKGGDYTF TGTGCCAGCACCCTGAAGGGAGGGGACTACACCTTC
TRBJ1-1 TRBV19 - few CASSRGGGETEAFF TGTGCCAGTTCGAGGGGAGGGGGAGAGACTGAAGCTTTCTTT
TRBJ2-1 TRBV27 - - CASSSATYNEQFF TGTGCCAGCAGTTCAGCGACCTACAATGAGCAGTTCTTC
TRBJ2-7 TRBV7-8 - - CASSLLDSRYEQYF TGTGCCAGCAGCTTATTGGACAGCCGCTACGAGCAGTACTTC
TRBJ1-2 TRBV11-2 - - CASSLDIAGYGYTF TGTGCCAGCAGCTTAGATATTGCGGGCTATGGCTACACCTTC
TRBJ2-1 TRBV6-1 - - CASSETDWRNEQFF TGTGCCAGCAGTGAGACGGACTGGCGGAATGAGCAGTTCTTC
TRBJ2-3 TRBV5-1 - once CASSLAPSNGDTQYF TGCGCCAGCAGCTTGGCCCCGAGCAACGGAGATACGCAGTATTTT
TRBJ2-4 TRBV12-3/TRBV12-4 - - CASRGASKNIQYF TGTGCCAGCCGGGGAGCCTCCAAAAACATTCAGTACTTC
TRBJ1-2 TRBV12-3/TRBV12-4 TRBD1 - CASSFQGDYGYTF TGTGCCAGCAGTTTTCAGGGGGATTACGGCTACACCTTC